The clone carrying this T cell receptor (beta chain) was observed a few times. At one end the junction does not follow the germline gene, possibly because of a read error. As originally analysed: Estimated nucleated cell counts came from reference gene primer amplification. This table comes from immunoSEQ multiplex PCR, and its TCRdb copy is limited to in-frame clones, with some not included. D and trimming come from the DNA, and the V and J calls and clone size come from that table. The data show approximately 140,000 clones, with roughly 87% seen just once and 3.5% to 5% held by the top ten. The data belong to a study of blood T cell repertoires in COVID-19. Whole-study context: Whether acute or convalescent, the COVID-19 samples came from the United States, Italy and Spain. Sample material is recorded as cDNA or gDNA derived from T cells, B-cell-depleted T cells, or PBMCs.

Germline-derived CDR1 and CDR2 are LGHNA and YNFKEQ. The CDR3 totals 15 residues. The sequence derives from an older woman with active or convalescent COVID-19. This sequence joins TRBV4-2 and TRBJ2-2; D is ambiguous. The sequenced material came from peripheral blood. This chain's CDR3 is CASSQDSAKTGELFF. Here the CDR3 DNA reads TGTGCCAGCAGCCAAGATTCCGCGAAAACCGGGGAGCTGTTTTTT.